This T cell receptor (beta chain) emerged from a study of long-term antiretroviral therapy in people with HIV. For the study at large: Some samples came about a decade before the 2015 immediate-ART recommendation, and these were the earliest.

General study points: CDR3 length ranges were narrower in HIV repertoires than in controls.

Clinicians in the United States treated all participants with HIV. The content of samples before DNA extraction was roughly 0.9-11 million cryopreserved PBMC. V lost 3 bases, J lost 1 base, and 14 bases lay in between. The CDR3 spans 16 residues. As for this clone: Its antigen is as yet unknown.

Investigators performed immunoSEQ version v3.0 at survey level. This table comes from immunoSEQ multiplex PCR, and its TCRdb copy is limited to in-frame clones, with some not included. The sample lists more than 20,000 clones; 80% to 85% were seen once. The source is a man between 50 and 59 years old with HIV. The sequences come from unsorted PBMCs, collected 0.4 years after starting antiretroviral therapy. The chain carries TRBV23-1 and TRBJ2-3; no reliable D call. TRBV23-1 is designated an ORF whose function remains uncertain. Written as DNA, the CDR3 is TGCGCCAGCAGTCACCCCACGGACCCAGGCACAGATACGCAGTATTTT. Translated, it gives CASSHPTDPGTDTQYF.